The source of this T cell receptor (beta chain) is a study of cytomegalovirus exposure and HLA in healthy donors. Study findings and constraints: The availability of immune exposure information extended only to CMV serostatus.

CDR1 SEHNR and CDR2 FQNEAQ come from the germline V gene (reference sequence). J was trimmed by 9 bases and V by 3 bases; bases with no gene match: 4. CDR3 length equals 14 residues. About this clone: Antigen: not known.

PCR primers comprised 60 Vbeta and 13 Jbeta primers. Generated by immunoSEQ multiplex PCR, the TCRdb table keeps only in-frame clones and is missing some. In the table there are a few hundred thousand clones, 80% to 95% of which are singletons. The V gene is TRBV7-9, the J gene TRBJ2-1, with 11 bases that match TRBD2. The TCR sequence derives from a girl aged 2 to 10 in good health and CMV-seronegative. Sequencing used PBMCs. For the CDR3, the DNA is TGTGCCAGCAGCTTTAGCGGGAGGGCCCGTGAGCAGTTCTTC. Encoded protein: CASSFSGRAREQFF.